What follows are 28 T cell receptor beta chains derived from one specimen sequenced in a study of T cell clonotyping in hematopoietic cell transplantation. Assay used: immunoSEQ multiplex PCR; TCRdb lists only in-frame clones, some missing. The profile covers about 29,000 clones, with roughly 92% appearing a single time and roughly 10% taken by the ten largest. The source was PBMCs, collected 100 days after allogeneic stem cell transplant. All receptors come from a female patient aged 45 to 65 who had an allogeneic stem cell transplant from a related donor, so the T cells may come from the graft donor. Some clones in this sample may be carry-over from other donors' samples.

The chain links TRBV6-5 to TRBJ2-7, with 9 nucleotides matching TRBD1. CDR3 size: 16 residues. CDR1 is MNHEY and CDR2 is SVGAGI in the germline V gene. V lost 4 bases and J lost 3; bases outside the gene matches: 10. The CDR3 sequence is CASSLHTGQGLYEQYF. CDR3 DNA: TGTGCCAGCAGTTTGCACACGGGACAGGGACTCTACGAGCAGTACTTC.

The chain joins TRBV6-1 to TRBJ2-1, with D possibly being TRBD1 (6 bases). The germline V gene encodes CDR1 MNHNS and CDR2 SASEGT. V lost 6 bases and J lost 2, with 14 bases in between. The length of the CDR3 is 15 residues. The CDR3 sequence is CASSEYRVTYNEQFF. Written as DNA, the CDR3 is TGTGCCAGCAGCGAGTACAGGGTGACCTACAATGAGCAGTTCTTC.

The chain employs TRBV6-5 and TRBJ1-2, with D tentatively TRBD1 (5 bases). V dropped 6 bases and J dropped 9 bases, with 17 bases sitting between them. Per the germline V gene, CDR1 is MNHEY and CDR2 is SVGAGI. The CDR3 consists of 13 residues. Written as DNA, the CDR3 is TGTGCCAGCAGCCGGGACCGTTCTTCGAGCTACACCTTC. It translates to CASSRDRSSSYTF.

The gene calls are TRBV7-9 and TRBJ1-4; TRBD1 is a possible D gene (6 bases). The CDR3 runs to 14 residues. V lost 1 base and J 9 bases, leaving 12 bases between the germline ends. CDR1 is SEHNR, CDR2 FQNEAQ, per germline (reference sequence). CDR3 region: CASSLDTGKKKLFF. The CDR3 DNA follows: TGTGCCAGCAGCTTAGATACAGGGAAGAAAAAACTGTTTTTT. Drawing the rest from reference TRBV7-9 and TRBJ1-4, the complete variable domain is DTGVSQNPRHKITKRGQNVTFRCDPISEHNRLYWYRQTLGQGPEFLTYFQNEAQLEKSRLLSDRFSAERPKGSFSTLEIQRTEQGDSAMYLCASSLDTGKKKLFFGSGTQLSVL.

The V and J genes are TRBV4-1 and TRBJ2-2; D is ambiguous. Trimming removed 1 base from V and 2 bases from J, with 5 bases in between. Germline V gene lookup returns CDR1 MGHRA and CDR2 YSYEKL. This CDR3 spans 14 amino acids. The CDR3 sequence: CASSQVLNTGELFF. CDR3 coding DNA: TGCGCCAGCAGCCAAGTACTTAACACCGGGGAGCTGTTTTTT.

This chain connects TRBV11-2 to TRBJ1-2, with no clear D. V lost 5 bases to trimming and J lost 4 bases, with 20 bases between them. The germline V gene encodes CDR1 SGHAT and CDR2 FQNNGV. This CDR3 contains 16 residues. The CDR3 nucleotides read TGTGCCAGCAGCAGATCACCCTCCGAGTCTACCTATGGCTACACCTTC. Its translation is CASSRSPSESTYGYTF.

J is TRBJ1-3 and V is TRBV5-8, with D tentatively TRBD1 (6 bases). Germline CDR1 is SGHTS and CDR2 is YDEGEE. This CDR3 is 16 amino acids long. V was clipped by 0 bases and J by 0 bases, with 10 bases between them. The CDR3 DNA is TGTGCCAGCAGCTTGGGACAGGTAAGCTCTGGAAACACCATATATTTT. It encodes CASSLGQVSSGNTIYF.

The V call is TRBV5-4, the J call TRBJ2-7, with D unclear. Trimming left V 4 bases short and J 2 bases short, with 10 bases between. This CDR3 has 13 residues. Looked up from germline, CDR1 is SGHNT and CDR2 is YYREEE (reference sequence). CDR3 bases: TGTGCCAGCAGCCCAGAGTGGACCTACGAGCAGTACTTC. Translation gives CASSPEWTYEQYF. Together with reference TRBV5-4 and TRBJ2-7, the CDR3 gives the full variable domain: ETGVTQSPTHLIKTRGQQVTLRCSSQSGHNTVSWYQQALGQGPQFIFQYYREEENGRGNFPPRFSGLQFPNYSSELNVNALELDDSALYLCASSPEWTYEQYFGPGTRLTVT.

This chain connects TRBV6-1 to TRBJ2-5; D call uncertain. Germline V CDR1 and CDR2: MNHNS, SASEGT. Deletions cut 7 bases from V and 3 bases from J, with 15 bases between. The CDR3 extends over 14 amino acids. This CDR3 is CASTPRTQKETQYF. As DNA, the CDR3 is TGTGCCAGCACTCCGCGGACCCAGAAAGAGACCCAGTACTTC.

The J gene is TRBJ2-3, the V gene TRBV4-3; possible D gene TRBD2, 6 bases. The length of the CDR3 is 16 residues. CDR1 is LGHNA, CDR2 YSLEER, per germline. Trimming cost V 0 bases and J 1 base, with 11 bases left between them. The CDR3 coding sequence is TGCGCCAGCAGCCAAGATCGCGGGGTGGGCACAGATACGCAGTATTTT. Translation: CASSQDRGVGTDTQYF.

The chain combines TRBV11-2 with TRBJ2-7; D gene uncertain. The V end lost 3 bases, the J end lost 0 bases, and 3 bases lay between the germline ends. CDR3 size: 12 residues. Looked up from germline, CDR1 is SGHAT and CDR2 is FQNNGV. CDR3 loop: CASSFSSYEQYF. DNA for the CDR3: TGTGCCAGCAGCTTTAGCTCCTACGAGCAGTACTTC.

The chain employs TRBV5-1 and TRBJ2-3, with no clear D. CDR3 length equals 13 residues. Trimming stripped 4 bases from V and 2 bases from J, with 8 bases between. The germline V gene encodes CDR1 SGHRS and CDR2 YFSETQ. The DNA of the CDR3 is TGCGCCAGCAGCGCTATAAACACAGATACGCAGTATTTT. Translated, it gives CASSAINTDTQYF. The variable domain in full, with the rest retrieved from reference TRBV5-1 and TRBJ2-3, is KAGVTQTPRYLIKTRGQQVTLSCSPISGHRSVSWYQQTPGQGLQFLFEYFSETQRNKGNFPGRFSGRQFSNSRSEMNVSTLELGDSALYLCASSAINTDTQYFGPGTRLTVL.

This sequence joins TRBV7-9 and TRBJ1-2; D gene unclear. The CDR3 has 13 amino acids. Germline CDR1 SEHNR, CDR2 FQNEAQ (reference sequence). Trimming took off 5 bases at V and 4 bases at J, with 11 bases between the two ends. The chain's CDR3 is CASSKLAGYGYTF. DNA for the CDR3: TGTGCCAGCAGCAAACTGGCGGGCTATGGCTACACCTTC.

The V and J genes are TRBV4-1 and TRBJ2-3; unclear D gene. Germline values: CDR1 MGHRA, CDR2 YSYEKL. This CDR3 contains 16 residues. Deletions cut 1 base from V and 5 bases from J, with 16 bases between. The CDR3 region has the DNA TGCGCCAGCAGCCAAGTCTTTGGGAACGTGTTAGATACGCAGTATTTT. Protein sequence: CASSQVFGNVLDTQYF.

V gene TRBV5-1 combines with J gene TRBJ1-6; tentative D call: TRBD1 (5 bases). V gave up 6 bases and J gave up 6 bases, with 13 bases separating them. CDR1 is SGHRS and CDR2 is YFSETQ in the germline V gene. The CDR3 covers 14 residues. CDR3 amino acids: CASTLGRINSPLHF. The CDR3 bases are TGCGCCAGCACCCTGGGACGGATTAATTCACCCCTCCACTTT.

The chain uses TRBV6-1 and TRBJ2-7, with 8 bases matching TRBD1. V was pared by 3 bases and J by 4 bases, with 5 bases of the junction left unmatched. Germline values: CDR1 MNHNS, CDR2 SASEGT. This CDR3 comprises 14 residues. The chain's CDR3 is CASSETGEAYEQYF. The CDR3 DNA sequence: TGTGCCAGCAGTGAGACAGGGGAAGCGTACGAGCAGTACTTC.

This clone has a handful of counts. DNA of the CDR3: TGTGCCAGCAGTGAAGGCAGGGGGATACAGGACACTGAAGCTTTCTTT. It encodes CASSEGRGIQDTEAFF. The chain has TRBV2 and TRBJ1-1, with 7 bases fitting TRBD1. Germline CDR1 and CDR2: SNHLY and FYNNEI. The V gene end was trimmed by 1 base and the J gene end by 3 bases; junction bases not matched to a gene: 8. CDR3 length equals 16 residues.

This rearrangement joins TRBV25-1 to TRBJ1-6; TRBD1 is a possible D gene (5 bases). This CDR3 contains 15 residues. V was clipped by 5 bases and J by 8 bases, with 16 bases between them. Germline loops: CDR1 MGHDK, CDR2 SYGVNS. CDR3 residues: CASSRGGTVDSPLHF. CDR3 in DNA: TGTGCCAGCAGTCGGGGGGGGACGGTCGATTCACCCCTCCACTTT.

The chain is built from TRBV18 and TRBJ1-2; the D gene is possibly TRBD1 (6 bases). Germline V gene data show CDR1 as KGHSH and CDR2 as LQKENI. Trimming stripped 3 bases from V and 1 base from J, with 12 bases between. There are 15 residues in the CDR3. The CDR3 DNA is TGTGCCAGCTCACCTAATGGCAGGGGTAACTATGGCTACACCTTC. It specifies CASSPNGRGNYGYTF.

CDR3: CSASAAFF. The CDR3 nucleotides are TGCAGTGCTAGCGCTGCTTTCTTT. The chain combines TRBV20-1 with TRBJ1-1, with D hard to call. The CDR3 totals 8 residues. CDR1 is DFQATT and CDR2 is SNEGSKA in the germline V gene (reference sequence). The V and J ends lost 3 bases and 11 bases respectively, with 4 bases between them.

The chain uses TRBV5-1 and TRBJ2-1; either TRBD1 or TRBD2 may fit D (5 bases each). Per germline, CDR1 SGHRS and CDR2 YFSETQ. The V end was cut by 4 bases, the J end by 8 bases, with 13 bases between. The CDR3 has 13 residues. The chain's CDR3 is CASSEGTADEQFF. The CDR3 DNA reads as TGCGCCAGCAGCGAGGGGACCGCCGATGAGCAGTTCTTC.

The rearrangement uses TRBV4-2 and TRBJ1-1; perhaps TRBD1 as D (5 bases). V lost 1 base, J lost 6 bases, and 18 bases lay in between. The germline V gene has CDR1 LGHNA and CDR2 YNFKEQ. This CDR3 contains 16 residues. CDR3 nucleotide sequence: TGTGCCAGCAGCCAAGCGAAGGGACGGCCCTTCGCTGAAGCTTTCTTT. Encoded protein: CASSQAKGRPFAEAFF.

The chain links TRBV28 to TRBJ2-4; 7 bases map to TRBD1. The length of the CDR3 is 17 residues. Germline CDR1 MDHEN, CDR2 SYDVKM. V was clipped by 6 bases and J by 0 bases; unmatched bases: 11. The CDR3 region is CASSSTGTVIAKNIQYF. The DNA of the CDR3 is TGTGCCAGCAGCAGCACCGGGACAGTAATAGCCAAAAACATTCAGTACTTC.

This sequence joins TRBV4-1 and TRBJ2-1, with TRBD2 identical over 12 bases. Looked up from germline, CDR1 is MGHRA and CDR2 is YSYEKL. V lost 1 base to trimming and J lost 8 bases; unmatched junction nucleotides: 3. The CDR3 runs 15 residues. Written as DNA, the CDR3 is TGCGCCAGCAGCCAAGCGCTAGCGGGGGGGTATGAGCAGTTCTTC. It encodes CASSQALAGGYEQFF.

This sequence joins TRBV5-4 and TRBJ1-4; unclear D gene. CDR3 size: 15 residues. Germline assignment: CDR1 SGHNT and CDR2 YYREEE (reference sequence). V lost 1 base to trimming and J lost 5 bases, with 12 bases between them. CDR3 sequence (DNA): TGTGCCAGCAGCTTGAGAGGCGGGAAAAATGAAAAACTGTTTTTT. Translating gives CASSLRGGKNEKLFF.

The chain combines TRBV10-3 with TRBJ2-5; unclear D gene. This CDR3 is 14 amino acids long. The germline V and J ends were trimmed by 0 bases and 2 bases, with 7 bases remaining between them. The germline V gene encodes CDR1 ENHRY and CDR2 SYGVKD. CDR3 DNA sequence: TGTGCCATCAGTGAGTCGCAGCCTCAAGAGACCCAGTACTTC. Its translation is CAISESQPQETQYF.

V is TRBV2 and J is TRBJ1-2; a possible D gene is TRBD1 (5 bases). Germline V lookup: CDR1 SNHLY, CDR2 FYNNEI. V dropped 11 bases and J dropped 7 bases, with 20 bases sitting between them. The CDR3 consists of 13 residues. The CDR3 DNA sequence: TGTGCCGACACAGCTTTGGGGGGTTTTGGCTACACCTTC. Translated: CADTALGGFGYTF.

The V and J genes are TRBV5-1 and TRBJ2-7; D not certain. The CDR3 sequence is 15 residues long. Trimming cost V 3 bases and J 7 bases, with 20 bases left between them. Germline CDR1 SGHRS, CDR2 YFSETQ. CDR3 DNA: TGCGCCAGCAGCTGGCGGTCTCAATACCAAGGGGAGCAGTACTTC. Translated, it gives CASSWRSQYQGEQYF.